One sample yielded the 19 T cell receptor beta chains listed below, sequenced in a study of T cells after yellow fever vaccination. TCRdb itself ran the 5' RACE reads through MiXCR, one entry per CDR3 protein. The sample records nearly 350,000 distinct CDR3 sequences, around 8.1% being singletons. Specimen: PBMCs, collected 45 days after the first yellow fever vaccination. Receptors originate from a young man who received the YFV17D yellow fever vaccine.

The V gene is TRBV5-1, the J gene TRBJ2-5; the D is unclear. V dropped 4 bases and J dropped 10 bases, with 23 bases sitting between them. This CDR3 is built from 15 residues. Per the germline V gene, CDR1 is SGHRS and CDR2 is YFSETQ. The CDR3 bases are TGCGCCAGCAGCCAAAGTGTACTCACTATGAAGGACCAGTACTTC. It translates to CASSQSVLTMKDQYF.

This clonotype was seen repeatedly, ten times or more. The CDR3 coding sequence is TGTGCCAGCAGTTTCCCCGGGACAGGACCTTACAATGAGCAGTTCTTC. Its protein product is CASSFPGTGPYNEQFF. V and J are TRBV27 and TRBJ2-1, with 8 bases matching TRBD1. Germline CDR1 is MNHEY and CDR2 is SMNVEV (reference sequence). Trimming removed 3 bases from V and 4 bases from J; junction bases left unmatched: 8. This CDR3 spans 16 amino acids.

This chain connects TRBV3-1 to TRBJ2-5; D is possibly TRBD1 (6 bases). The CDR3 loop spans 12 amino acids. The germline V and J ends were trimmed by 4 bases and 8 bases, with 11 bases remaining between them. Germline CDR1 and CDR2: LGHDT and YNNKEL (reference sequence). DNA for the CDR3: TGTGCCAGCAGCCTCGAGGGGGTCACCCAGTACTTC. Translating it yields CASSLEGVTQYF.

This clonotype was counted only a few times. The rearrangement uses TRBV6-1 and TRBJ1-1; TRBD1 agrees at 7 bases. The J segment lost 1 base and the V segment lost 7 bases, leaving 3 bases of the junction unmatched. The CDR3 sequence is 13 residues long. CDR1 is MNHNS and CDR2 is SASEGT in the germline V gene. This chain's CDR3 is CASIDRENTEAFF. As DNA, the CDR3 is TGTGCCAGCATCGACAGGGAGAACACTGAAGCTTTCTTT.

This chain links TRBV10-2 with TRBJ1-1; TRBD1 agrees at 7 bases. V trimming: 7 bases; J trimming: 9 bases; junction bases outside the gene matches: 5. This CDR3 has 11 amino acids. Germline CDR1 is WSHSY and CDR2 is SAAADI. CDR3 sequence reads: CASTRDRKAFF. DNA of the CDR3: TGCGCCAGCACCAGGGACAGAAAAGCTTTCTTT.

The V call is TRBV18, the J call TRBJ2-7; D is perhaps TRBD1 or TRBD2 (5 bases each). Trimming cost V 3 bases and J 2 bases, with 11 bases left between them. The CDR3 runs 14 residues. The germline gives CDR1 KGHSH, CDR2 LQKENI. This CDR3 reads CASSPSRGPYEQYF. The CDR3 nucleotides are TGTGCCAGCTCACCTTCGAGGGGCCCCTACGAGCAGTACTTC.

The rearrangement links TRBV30 to TRBJ2-7; TRBD2 might be the D (5 bases). This CDR3 contains 11 residues. Germline lookup yields CDR1 GTSNPN and CDR2 SVGIG (reference sequence). The V end lost 1 base, the J end lost 5 bases, and 6 bases lay between the germline ends. The CDR3 DNA reads TGTGCCTGGAGTGGAGGGAACGAGCAGTACTTC. It is translated as CAWSGGNEQYF.

This clonotype has a count of ten or more. The J gene is TRBJ2-2, the V gene TRBV18, with a possible D match to TRBD2 (5 bases). Germline V CDR1 and CDR2: KGHSH, LQKENI. This CDR3 region has 15 residues. Trimming stripped 0 bases from V and 6 bases from J, with 11 bases between. In nucleotides, the CDR3 is TGTGCCAGCTCACCACCGTCGGGGTCCGCCGGGGAGCTGTTTTTT. Its translation is CASSPPSGSAGELFF.

Only a few counts were recorded for this clonotype. This chain joins TRBV12-3 or TRBV12-4 and TRBJ2-1, with no clear D. CDR3 size: 10 residues. The V and J ends lost 6 bases and 7 bases respectively, with 4 bases between them. This chain's CDR3 is CASSQNEQFF. The CDR3 DNA reads as TGTGCCAGCAGCCAAAATGAGCAGTTCTTC.

This clonotype was observed a handful of times. V gene TRBV24-1 combines with J gene TRBJ2-3, with D possibly TRBD2 on 6 matching bases. The CDR3 has 14 amino acids. V was clipped by 4 bases and J by 3 bases, with 10 bases between them. CDR1 and CDR2 (germline): KGHDR, SFDVKD. CDR3 residues: CATSDPAGTDTQYF. In nucleotides, the CDR3 is TGTGCCACCAGTGACCCGGCGGGAACAGATACGCAGTATTTT.

This sequence joins TRBV7-2 and TRBJ2-5, with 9 bases aligning to TRBD1. J was trimmed by 5 bases and V by 1 base; bases with no gene match: 5. The CDR3 extends over 15 amino acids. Germline CDR1 SGHTA, CDR2 FQGNSA. CDR3 coding DNA: TGTGCCAGCAGCTTAGGAGGGGGGACAGGGGAGACCCAGTACTTC. Translating it yields CASSLGGGTGETQYF.

This clonotype showed up just a few times. This chain connects TRBV6-1 to TRBJ2-6, with 11 bases aligning to TRBD2. The CDR3 extends over 19 amino acids. Germline loops: CDR1 MNHNS, CDR2 SASEGT. The V and J ends lost 2 bases and 2 bases, in that order; junction bases with no gene match: 8. CDR3 DNA: TGTGCCAGCAGTGAATCCCTTATAGCGGGGGGGCCTGGGGCCAACGTCCTGACTTTC. This codes for CASSESLIAGGPGANVLTF.

The V call is TRBV6-2 or TRBV6-3, the J call TRBJ2-5, with 7 nucleotides matching TRBD2. The germline V gene encodes CDR1 MNHEY and CDR2 SVGEGT. Unmatched junction bases numbered 7, after V lost 2 bases and J lost 7 bases. This CDR3 contains 14 residues. The CDR3 nucleotides are TGTGCCAGCAGTTACCGCGGACTAGAAGCGACCCAGTACTTC. Translating gives CASSYRGLEATQYF.

This clonotype was counted many times. J is TRBJ1-1 and V is TRBV25-1, with a tentative D call TRBD1 (5 bases). Trimming pared 5 bases from V and 5 bases from J, leaving 9 bases between. Germline CDR1 is MGHDK and CDR2 is SYGVNS. This CDR3 contains 12 residues. In nucleotides, the CDR3 is TGTGCCAGCAGTAGGGGAACGACTGAAGCTTTCTTT. Its protein product is CASSRGTTEAFF.

This clonotype was counted only a few times. This rearrangement joins TRBV10-2 to TRBJ2-5, with D hard to call. Deletions cut 0 bases from V and 5 bases from J, with 10 bases between. The V gene's germline CDR1 is WSHSY and CDR2 SAAADI. The CDR3 has 14 amino acids. In nucleotides, the CDR3 is TGCGCCAGCAGTGAGTCGGGCCGTGGCGAGACCCAGTACTTC. This translates into CASSESGRGETQYF.

This clonotype came up a few times. The chain joins TRBV19 to TRBJ2-7; 7 nucleotides align to TRBD1. Trimming took 4 bases from V and 0 from J; bases not matched to a gene: 9. The CDR3 length is 16 residues. Germline V gene data show CDR1 as LNHDA and CDR2 as SQIVND (reference sequence). The CDR3 coding sequence is TGTGCCAGTAGTACAGGACCGACAGGGAGCTCCTACGAGCAGTACGTC. It translates to CASSTGPTGSSYEQYV.

This clonotype appeared a few times. This chain joins TRBV6-2 or TRBV6-3 and TRBJ2-7; D is ambiguous. This CDR3 spans 13 amino acids. The germline V gene has CDR1 MNHEY and CDR2 SVGEGT. V was trimmed by 7 bases and J by 1 base, leaving 11 bases between them. The chain's CDR3 is CASKTASSYEQYV. The CDR3, as DNA: TGTGCCAGCAAAACAGCGAGTTCCTACGAGCAGTACGTC.

The chain has TRBV28 and TRBJ1-2; D call uncertain. This CDR3 contains 15 residues. V was pared by 7 bases and J by 2 bases, with 17 bases between. Germline loops: CDR1 MDHEN, CDR2 SYDVKM. CDR3 DNA sequence: TGTGCCAGCACCATGACGCCCTACCCAAACTATGGCTACACCTTC. It is translated as CASTMTPYPNYGYTF.

This chain uses TRBV5-1 with TRBJ2-1, with D perhaps matching TRBD1 (6 bases). The V end lost 4 bases, the J end lost 1 base, and 15 bases lay between the germline ends. The V gene's germline CDR1 is SGHRS and CDR2 YFSETQ. The CDR3 runs to 16 residues. CDR3 region: CASSKAPGASYNEQFF. CDR3 coding DNA: TGCGCCAGCAGCAAAGCCCCAGGGGCATCCTACAATGAGCAGTTCTTC.